A single sample gave rise to the 17 T cell receptor beta chains below, sequenced in a study of shared clonotypes between healthy human individuals. The method was immunoSEQ multiplex PCR; TCRdb's version includes in-frame clones alone and lacks a portion of them. The table lists around 940,000 clones, around three quarters of them singletons. The sample taken for sequencing was memory CD4+ T cells sorted from blood. Subset defined: CD45RA-negative fraction. The origin of the receptors is a man between 18 and 35 years old in good health.

The chain has TRBV4-1 and TRBJ1-6; TRBD1 aligns across 11 bases. Germline lookup yields CDR1 MGHRA and CDR2 YSYEKL. The CDR3 loop spans 16 amino acids. The ends lost 4 bases at V and 9 bases at J; junction bases unmatched: 8. CDR3 coding DNA: TGCGCCAGCAGCCTCCGGACAGGGGGCGCGGGTTCACCCCTCCACTTT. It specifies CASSLRTGGAGSPLHF.

This clone was counted once. This same CDR3 is encoded by further DNA sequences in the sample. This chain connects TRBV29-1 to TRBJ2-3, with 7 bases identical to TRBD2. The CDR3 sequence is 12 residues long. J lost 7 bases, V lost 3 bases, and 4 bases had no gene match. From germline, CDR1 is SQVTM and CDR2 ANQGSEA. The CDR3 here is CSVEVGGNTQYF. In nucleotides, the CDR3 is TGCAGCGTTGAGGTGGGAGGGAATACGCAGTATTTT.

The chain joins TRBV11-2 to TRBJ2-3; tentatively, D is TRBD1 or TRBD2 (5 bases each). Trimming took 0 bases from V and 6 from J, leaving 19 bases between them. The CDR3 is made up of 17 amino acids. Looked up from germline, CDR1 is SGHAT and CDR2 is FQNNGV. The CDR3 sequence: CASSLEGVLAGRDTQYF. The CDR3 bases are TGTGCCAGCAGCTTAGAAGGGGTGCTAGCTGGAAGGGATACGCAGTATTTT.

As for this clone: The same CDR3 arises from other DNA sequences in this sample as well. This chain uses TRBV18 with TRBJ1-5; 10 nucleotides match TRBD1. This CDR3 has 14 residues. The germline V gene has CDR1 KGHSH and CDR2 LQKENI. V trimming: 5 bases; J trimming: 4 bases; junction bases outside the gene matches: 2. The CDR3 here is CASSSGQGNQPQHF. The CDR3 bases are TGTGCCAGCTCATCGGGACAGGGGAATCAGCCCCAGCATTTT.

The rearrangement uses TRBV21-1 and TRBJ2-7. TRBV21-1 is listed as a pseudogene. The CDR3 extends over 13 amino acids. Written as DNA, the CDR3 is TGTGCCAGCAGTAGGGACCCCACGTTTGGGCAGTACTTC. It yields the protein CASSRDPTFGQYF.

The CDR3 loop reads CARIVRNTEAFF. The CDR3 DNA follows: TGTGCCAGAATAGTGCGCAACACTGAAGCTTTCTTT. The V gene is TRBV5-3, the J gene TRBJ1-1; no clear D gene. TRBV5-3 has ORF status, its function being uncertain. The V end was cut by 6 bases, the J end by 2 bases, with 8 bases between. This CDR3 spans 12 amino acids.

The J gene is TRBJ2-7, the V gene TRBV5-8; tentatively, D is TRBD1 or TRBD2 (5 bases each). The CDR3 loop spans 14 amino acids. With 0 bases removed from V and 3 bases from J, the gap between germline ends came to 10 bases. Looked up from germline, CDR1 is SGHTS and CDR2 is YDEGEE. The CDR3 coding sequence is TGTGCCAGCAGCTTGGCGGGACGCAACTACGAGCAGTACTTC. Translated: CASSLAGRNYEQYF.

A remark on this clone: An end of the junction differs from the germline gene, which may be a read error. The V and J genes are TRBV7-7 and TRBJ2-3, with D unresolved. This CDR3 has 13 residues. The V gene's germline CDR1 is SSHAT and CDR2 FNYEAQ (reference sequence). The CDR3 protein is CASTPRVGDTQYF. The CDR3 nucleotides read TGTGCTAGCACCCCACGGGTCGGAGATACGCAGTATTTT. The full variable domain, completed using reference TRBV7-7 and TRBJ2-3, is GAGVSQSPRYKVTKRGQDVTLRCDPISSHATLYWYQQALGQGPEFLTYFNYEAQPDKSGLPSDRFSAERPEGSISTLTIQRTEQRDSAMYRCASTPRVGDTQYFGPGTRLTVL.

This clone has just one count. This chain uses TRBV19 with TRBJ2-1; D may be TRBD1 or TRBD2 (5 bases each). This CDR3 is built from 12 residues. Looked up from germline, CDR1 is LNHDA and CDR2 is SQIVND (reference sequence). V shed 3 bases and J shed 13 bases, with 13 bases lying between them. The CDR3 bases are TGTGCCAGTAGTATGCCGCCTGGGGGACAGTTCTTC. As protein: CASSMPPGGQFF.

The chain joins TRBV27 to TRBJ1-6; D is unresolved. The CDR3 sequence is 14 residues long. Trimming left V 3 bases short and J 4 bases short, with 7 bases between. Germline V gene data show CDR1 as MNHEY and CDR2 as SMNVEV (reference sequence). The CDR3 region has the DNA TGTGCCAGCAGTTTCGAGCAGTATAATTCACCCCTCCACTTT. Its translation: CASSFEQYNSPLHF.

With regard to this clone: A much larger clone differs by one base, so this may be a read error. This sequence joins TRBV6-4 and TRBJ1-6; D not resolved. The germline V gene has CDR1 MRHNA and CDR2 SNTAGT. V was pared by 2 bases and J by 5 bases, with 4 bases between. The CDR3 length is 13 residues. This CDR3 reads CASSDGDNSPLHF. CDR3 in DNA: TGTGCCAGCAGTGACGGGGATAATTCACCCCTCCACTTT.

The chain employs TRBV4-2 and TRBJ1-3; TRBD1 aligns across 8 bases. The CDR3 covers 16 residues. J was trimmed by 3 bases and V by 0 bases; bases with no gene match: 4. Germline CDR1 is LGHNA and CDR2 is YNFKEQ. The DNA of the CDR3 is TGTGCCAGCAGCCAAGAGGACAGGGTTAGTGGAAACACCATATATTTT. It codes for CASSQEDRVSGNTIYF.

V gene TRBV5-1 combines with J gene TRBJ2-4, with D possibly matching TRBD2 (6 bases). The V end was cut by 8 bases, the J end by 9 bases, with 18 bases between. The germline CDR1 and CDR2 sequences are SGHRS and YFSETQ. The CDR3 runs 13 residues. CDR3: CASYDTEGTIQYF. The CDR3 region has the DNA TGCGCCAGTTACGACACGGAGGGGACCATTCAGTACTTC.

The V and J genes are TRBV9 and TRBJ2-1, with TRBD2 as a possible D gene (5 bases). Germline-derived CDR1 and CDR2 are SGDLS and YYNGEE. This CDR3 is built from 15 residues. V lost 2 bases, J lost 8 bases, and 17 bases lay in between. In DNA form, the CDR3 reads TGTGCCAGCAGCGTCAAGTCCGGGATCGGGTATGAGCAGTTCTTC. Amino acids: CASSVKSGIGYEQFF.

This chain joins TRBV4-1 and TRBJ2-7; tentatively, D is TRBD2 (5 bases). Trimming took 2 bases from V and 5 from J, leaving 16 bases between them. The CDR3 runs to 15 residues. Germline V gives CDR1 MGHRA, CDR2 YSYEKL. The CDR3 nucleotides are TGCGCCAGCAGCCAATTGCCCGGGATGTCCGACGAGCAGTACTTC. It is translated as CASSQLPGMSDEQYF.

The rearrangement joins TRBV5-1 to TRBJ2-6; possible D gene TRBD1, 6 bases. The CDR3 covers 17 residues. In germline, CDR1 is SGHRS, CDR2 YFSETQ. Trimming left V 4 bases short and J 2 bases short, with 16 bases between. The CDR3 loop is CASSPLGGTPGANVLTF. The CDR3, as DNA: TGCGCCAGCAGCCCTCTAGGGGGAACCCCTGGGGCCAACGTCCTGACTTTC.

The chain recombines TRBV28 with TRBJ2-3, with TRBD1 as a possible D gene (6 bases). V was cut by 4 bases and J by 2 bases, with 10 bases left in between. Germline-derived CDR1 and CDR2 are MDHEN and SYDVKM. The CDR3 consists of 14 residues. The CDR3 is CASSSGTNTDTQYF. CDR3 DNA sequence: TGTGCCAGCAGTTCCGGGACAAACACAGATACGCAGTATTTT.